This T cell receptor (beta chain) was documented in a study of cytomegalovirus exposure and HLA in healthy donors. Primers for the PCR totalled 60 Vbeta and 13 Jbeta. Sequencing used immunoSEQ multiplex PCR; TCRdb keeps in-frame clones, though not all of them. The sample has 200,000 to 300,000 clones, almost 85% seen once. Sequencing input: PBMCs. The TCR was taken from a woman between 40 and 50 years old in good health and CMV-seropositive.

DNA of the CDR3: TGTGCCAGCAGTGCCACAGGGAGGCCCCAGCATTTT. Protein sequence: CASSATGRPQHF. The chain couples TRBV28 to TRBJ1-5; weak D call: TRBD1 (6 bases). The ends were cut back, 5 bases at V and 9 bases at J, with 11 bases in the middle. Germline CDR1 reads MDHEN; CDR2 reads SYDVKM. The CDR3 totals 12 residues.